This T cell receptor (beta chain) was sequenced for a study of T cells in Graves' hyperthyroidism and ophthalmopathy. Study summary: Before any treatment, at initial diagnosis, peripheral blood was collected.

This clonotype was observed at least ten times. Patients were excluded for uncontrolled infection, other autoimmune disease, pregnancy or lactation. The PBMCs were taken from about 9.7 ml of fresh peripheral blood. RNA transcripts were the template for amplifying TCR beta CDR3 regions. The HTBI primer set was used in a first-round RT-PCR of the TCR CDR3. One entry per CDR3 protein results from TCRdb running MiXCR on the multiplex PCR reads. The sample comprises some 530,000 distinct CDR3 sequences, around a fifth of which are singletons, and 45% to 50% rests with the top ten. This sequence originates from a woman between 65 and 79 years old with Graves' ophthalmopathy. Sequenced input: blood.

CDR3: CASSSHGQLNSPLHF. CDR3 bases: TGTGCCAGCAGTTCCCACGGACAGCTTAATTCACCCCTCCACTTT. The chain carries TRBV6-2 or TRBV6-3 and TRBJ1-6; D is perhaps TRBD1 (6 bases). Trimming stripped 4 bases from V and 6 bases from J, with 13 bases between. Germline V gene lookup returns CDR1 MNHEY and CDR2 SVGEGT. The CDR3 extends over 15 amino acids.